These 13 T cell receptor beta chains were sequenced from one sample in a study of a mutant IDH1 vaccine in newly diagnosed glioma. Noted time point: week 5, during vaccination. The study gave 300 ug of mutant IDH1 20-mer peptide per vaccine dose, with topical imiquimod. For these receptors, no antigen is known. Clones were sequenced by immunoSEQ multiplex PCR, and TCRdb holds only the in-frame ones, with some missing. The table has over 30,000 clones, around 58% seen once. The sequencing here drew on PBMCs, taken from a glioma patient whose treatment included an IDH1 peptide vaccine. These TCRs come from a woman in her late teens or twenties with glioma.

The J gene is TRBJ1-5, the V gene TRBV5-6; possible D gene TRBD1, 6 bases. The CDR3 has 17 residues. Germline values: CDR1 SGHDT, CDR2 YYEEEE. The V and J ends lost 3 bases and 3 bases respectively, with 19 bases between them. In DNA, the CDR3 is TGTGCCAGCAGCTCGGGGGGCAGGGCGGCTCCCAATCAGCCCCAGCATTTT. It codes for CASSSGGRAAPNQPQHF.

The chain combines TRBV5-4 with TRBJ2-5; possible D gene TRBD1, 6 bases. The CDR3 is 13 residues long. CDR1 SGHNT and CDR2 YYREEE come from the germline V gene (reference sequence). V was trimmed by 6 bases and J by 5 bases, leaving 14 bases between them. CDR3 bases: TGTGCCAGCACCTTTAGGGGGTTGGAGACCCAGTACTTC. It encodes CASTFRGLETQYF.

The J gene is TRBJ1-5, the V gene TRBV28, with D maybe TRBD1 (5 bases). The CDR3 is 15 amino acids. Germline lookup yields CDR1 MDHEN and CDR2 SYDVKM. Trimming took 6 bases from V and 3 from J, leaving 15 bases between them. The CDR3 coding sequence is TGTGCCAGCAGCTCGTCCGGGACCCTCAATCAGCCCCAGCATTTT. Amino acid sequence: CASSSSGTLNQPQHF.

V gene TRBV27 combines with J gene TRBJ1-6; no firm D call. CDR3 size: 14 residues. The germline V gene encodes CDR1 MNHEY and CDR2 SMNVEV (reference sequence). Between the trimmed V and J ends, which lost 5 bases and 7 bases, there was a span of 12 bases. The CDR3 loop reads CASSPPELNSPLHF. CDR3 in DNA: TGTGCCAGCAGTCCTCCTGAGTTGAATTCACCCCTCCACTTT.

The chain recombines TRBV30 with TRBJ1-2; D not certain. This CDR3 is built from 12 residues. Germline loops: CDR1 GTSNPN, CDR2 SVGIG (reference sequence). Trimming stripped 2 bases from V and 5 bases from J, with 9 bases between. CDR3 protein: CAWSQTVYGYTF. The CDR3 nucleotides are TGTGCCTGGAGTCAAACAGTTTATGGCTACACCTTC.

This chain links TRBV5-1 with TRBJ1-4; D is perhaps TRBD1 (6 bases). The CDR3 consists of 16 residues. Germline CDR1 is SGHRS and CDR2 is YFSETQ. The V and J ends lost 0 bases and 7 bases respectively, with 16 bases between them. The CDR3 DNA reads TGCGCCAGCAGCTTGGGGACAGAGGCCGCTACTGAAAAACTGTTTTTT. Its protein is CASSLGTEAATEKLFF.

The chain joins TRBV19 to TRBJ2-2; D is perhaps TRBD2 (6 bases). There are 16 residues in the CDR3. V was pared by 6 bases and J by 6 bases, with 20 bases between. Germline V gene data show CDR1 as LNHDA and CDR2 as SQIVND (reference sequence). The CDR3 bases are TGTGCCAGTAGCCGGAGGAGGGATAGCGACGCCGGGGAGCTGTTTTTT. Protein: CASSRRRDSDAGELFF.

The gene calls are TRBV15 and TRBJ2-7, with D hard to call. This CDR3 is 13 amino acids long. In germline, CDR1 is LNHNV, CDR2 YYDKDF (reference sequence). V lost 5 bases and J 1 base, leaving 9 bases between the germline ends. CDR3 nucleotides: TGTGCCACCAGCGTCGGTAGGTCCTACGAGCAGTACTTC. It is translated as CATSVGRSYEQYF.

This rearrangement joins TRBV5-4 to TRBJ2-7, with TRBD1 matching over 7 bases. The CDR3 runs to 13 residues. The germline V gene encodes CDR1 SGHNT and CDR2 YYREEE (reference sequence). V gave up 4 bases and J gave up 6 bases; unmatched junction bases: 7. CDR3 coding DNA: TGTGCCAGCAGCCGGACAGGCACCTCCGAGCAGTACTTC. Its protein is CASSRTGTSEQYF.

This chain joins TRBV27 and TRBJ2-7; 8 positions agree with TRBD2. This CDR3 has 15 residues. The V segment lost 7 bases and the J segment 2 bases; nucleotides outside the gene matches: 10. The germline V gene encodes CDR1 MNHEY and CDR2 SMNVEV (reference sequence). CDR3 nucleotides: TGTGCCAGCACCAGCGGCCGGGGGGGTACCTACGAGCAGTACTTC. It encodes CASTSGRGGTYEQYF.

The V gene is TRBV19, the J gene TRBJ2-5; 9 bases map to TRBD2. Trimming cost V 6 bases and J 4 bases; bases outside gene matches: 9. CDR1 LNHDA and CDR2 SQIVND come from the germline V gene (reference sequence). The CDR3 extends over 15 amino acids. The CDR3 sequence is CASSLAGAGGETQYF. In DNA, the CDR3 is TGTGCCAGTAGCTTAGCGGGAGCTGGTGGAGAGACCCAGTACTTC.

The rearrangement uses TRBV14 and TRBJ2-7; TRBD1 might be the D (5 bases). From germline, CDR1 is SGHDN and CDR2 FVKESK. Trimming shortened V by 0 bases and J by 2 bases, and 14 bases separated the two germline ends. The CDR3 runs to 16 residues. The CDR3 region has the DNA TGTGCCAGCAGCCAAGAAGGCAGGGTGAGCCCCTACGAGCAGTACTTC. Its translation is CASSQEGRVSPYEQYF.

This clone turned up a few times. The chain combines TRBV7-6 with TRBJ2-5; TRBD1 or TRBD2 may be the D gene (6 bases each). Germline assignment: CDR1 SGHVS and CDR2 FNYEAQ. Trimming removed 3 bases from V and 5 bases from J, with 13 bases in between. This CDR3 spans 14 amino acids. The CDR3 nucleotides read TGTGCCAGCAGCTTCCACCAGGGGAGGGAGACCCAGTACTTC. It specifies CASSFHQGRETQYF.